One and the same sample provided the 20 T cell receptor beta chains below, sequenced in a study of shared clonotypes between healthy human individuals. Sequenced by immunoSEQ multiplex PCR; TCRdb stores in-frame clones only, minus some. The table has approximately 340,000 clones, 70% to 75% seen once. The source material was memory CD4+ T cells sorted from blood. As to subset: CD45RA-negative fraction. All receptors come from a man aged 25 to 40 in good health.

This chain's CDR3 is CASTTSSSYEQYF. In DNA, the CDR3 is TGTGCCAGCACCACTTCGAGCTCCTACGAGCAGTACTTC. The chain has TRBV28 and TRBJ2-7; D uncertain. This CDR3 contains 13 residues. The V gene lost 7 bases and the J gene lost 0 bases, with 10 bases spanning the gap. Germline-derived CDR1 and CDR2 are MDHEN and SYDVKM.

This chain joins TRBV4-1 and TRBJ2-3; 8 bases map to TRBD2. The CDR3 is made up of 19 amino acids. Germline lookup yields CDR1 MGHRA and CDR2 YSYEKL. V trimming: 1 base; J trimming: 0 bases; junction bases outside the gene matches: 12. The CDR3 here is CASSQAAAGVVASTDTQYF. Written as DNA, the CDR3 is TGCGCCAGCAGCCAAGCGGCAGCGGGAGTCGTAGCTAGCACAGATACGCAGTATTTT.

The chain couples TRBV12-5 to TRBJ2-1; no clear D. Germline V gene sequence: CDR1 LGHNT, CDR2 FRNRAP. The V and J ends lost 3 bases and 2 bases respectively, with 17 bases between them. This CDR3 is 17 amino acids long. Written as DNA, the CDR3 is TGTGCTAGTGGTTTTGTCAACAGCACAAGAACCTACAATGAGCAGTTCTTC. Protein product: CASGFVNSTRTYNEQFF.

The chain carries TRBV7-9 and TRBJ1-1; D not resolved. Between the trimmed V and J ends, which lost 0 bases and 2 bases, there was a span of 7 bases. Germline values: CDR1 SEHNR, CDR2 FQNEAQ (reference sequence). CDR3 length: 14 residues. The CDR3 is CASSLALLNTEAFF. DNA for the CDR3: TGTGCCAGCAGCTTAGCGCTCCTAAACACTGAAGCTTTCTTT. The whole variable domain, remainder taken from reference TRBV7-9 and TRBJ1-1, is DTGVSQNPRHKITKRGQNVTFRCDPISEHNRLYWYRQTLGQGPEFLTYFQNEAQLEKSRLLSDRFSAERPKGSFSTLEIQRTEQGDSAMYLCASSLALLNTEAFFGQGTRLTVV.

The chain couples TRBV18 to TRBJ2-1; D is possibly TRBD2 (5 bases). CDR1 KGHSH and CDR2 LQKENI come from the germline V gene. With 2 bases removed from V and 2 bases from J, the gap between germline ends came to 13 bases. The CDR3 is 16 residues long. This CDR3 reads CASSPSLGSTYNEQFF. CDR3 sequence (DNA): TGTGCCAGCTCACCATCCCTAGGGAGCACCTACAATGAGCAGTTCTTC.

The chain is built from TRBV27 and TRBJ2-3, with a tentative D call TRBD1 (5 bases). CDR1 and CDR2 (germline): MNHEY, SMNVEV (reference sequence). Trimming removed 11 bases from V and 0 bases from J, with 15 bases in between. This CDR3 comprises 14 residues. For the CDR3, the DNA is TGTGCCGGGCTGACAGCATCTAGCACAGATACGCAGTATTTT. Its protein is CAGLTASSTDTQYF.

The V call is TRBV6-1, the J call TRBJ2-5; weak D call: TRBD1 (6 bases). Trimming stripped 7 bases from V and 4 bases from J, with 16 bases between. CDR3 length: 14 residues. The germline V gene has CDR1 MNHNS and CDR2 SASEGT. Here the CDR3 DNA reads TGTGCCAGCACTGCGGACAGCTCAAGAGAGACCCAGTACTTC. Translation: CASTADSSRETQYF.

This clone was seen at least ten times. The chain links TRBV2 to TRBJ1-2; D uncertain. V lost 4 bases and J 5 bases, leaving 5 bases between the germline ends. The CDR3 is 11 amino acids. In germline, CDR1 is SNHLY, CDR2 FYNNEI. The CDR3 sequence is CASSGRYGYTF. CDR3 bases: TGTGCCAGCAGTGGCAGATATGGCTACACCTTC.

This chain uses TRBV2 with TRBJ2-7, with 8 bases fitting TRBD1. V lost 3 bases to trimming and J lost 4 bases; unmatched junction nucleotides: 8. Germline values: CDR1 SNHLY, CDR2 FYNNEI. The CDR3 contains 15 residues. Here the CDR3 reads CASSDRGRPIYEQYF. The CDR3, as DNA: TGTGCCAGCAGTGACAGGGGGCGACCAATTTACGAGCAGTACTTC.

The gene calls are TRBV18 and TRBJ2-1; D gene uncertain. Trimming took off 2 bases at V and 6 bases at J, with 8 bases between the two ends. This CDR3 region has 13 residues. Germline CDR1 is KGHSH and CDR2 is LQKENI. In nucleotides, the CDR3 is TGTGCCAGCTCACCAATCGGCTCCAATGAGCAGTTCTTC. Its translation: CASSPIGSNEQFF.

The chain carries TRBV15 and TRBJ2-2; TRBD2 matches at 8 bases. Per the germline V gene, CDR1 is LNHNV and CDR2 is YYDKDF (reference sequence). The CDR3 totals 16 residues. J gave up 2 bases and V 4 bases, and 6 bases lay outside the gene matches. CDR3 sequence reads: CATSTSGRRNTGELFF. The CDR3 DNA follows: TGTGCCACCAGCACAAGCGGGAGACGTAACACCGGGGAGCTGTTTTTT.

The rearrangement joins TRBV18 to TRBJ1-5; D ambiguous. Germline CDR1 reads KGHSH; CDR2 reads LQKENI. Trimming took off 0 bases at V and 4 bases at J, with 13 bases between the two ends. This CDR3 comprises 16 residues. CDR3 region: CASSPPGAAGNQPQHF. The CDR3 bases are TGTGCCAGCTCACCACCGGGTGCGGCGGGGAATCAGCCCCAGCATTTT.

V gene TRBV6-1 combines with J gene TRBJ2-2; weak D call: TRBD2 (6 bases). This CDR3 spans 13 amino acids. The V end was cut by 6 bases, the J end by 7 bases, with 12 bases between. The germline V gene encodes CDR1 MNHNS and CDR2 SASEGT. The chain's CDR3 is CASRWSGDGELFF. CDR3 sequence (DNA): TGTGCCAGCAGATGGTCGGGAGACGGGGAGCTGTTTTTT.

The V and J genes are TRBV6-5 and TRBJ1-4, with TRBD1 matching over 7 bases. Germline CDR1 MNHEY, CDR2 SVGAGI. Trimming took 4 bases from V and 6 from J; bases not matched to a gene: 11. The CDR3 extends over 16 amino acids. The CDR3 here is CASSSQDRRKDEKLFF. DNA for the CDR3: TGTGCCAGCAGTTCGCAGGACAGGAGGAAAGATGAAAAACTGTTTTTT.

V gene TRBV10-3 combines with J gene TRBJ2-7; D is perhaps TRBD2 (5 bases). This CDR3 comprises 12 residues. Germline-derived CDR1 and CDR2 are ENHRY and SYGVKD. Trimming stripped 10 bases from V and 7 bases from J, with 17 bases between. DNA for the CDR3: TGTGCCACCCAACTAGTTTCGGGGGAGCAGTACTTC. Protein sequence: CATQLVSGEQYF.

This clone was found once. This rearrangement joins TRBV29-1 to TRBJ2-1; the match to TRBD1 covers 12 bases. CDR3 length: 14 residues. The trim removed 4 bases at V and 8 bases at J, leaving 6 bases unmatched. Germline CDR1 is SQVTM and CDR2 is ANQGSEA. The DNA for the CDR3 is TGCAGCGTTGTCGGGACAGGGGGCCCGGATGAGCAGTTCTTC. Protein sequence: CSVVGTGGPDEQFF.

The chain has TRBV30 and TRBJ2-7; D remains ambiguous. V dropped 4 bases and J dropped 0 bases, with 25 bases sitting between them. CDR1 GTSNPN and CDR2 SVGIG come from the germline V gene (reference sequence). CDR3 size: 18 residues. The CDR3 here is CAWKGRGRARALSYEQYF. For the CDR3, the DNA is TGTGCCTGGAAGGGCCGTGGAAGGGCTCGAGCACTCTCCTACGAGCAGTACTTC.

This clone has a handful of counts. The chain couples TRBV18 to TRBJ2-3; D not resolved. CDR1 KGHSH and CDR2 LQKENI come from the germline V gene. CDR3 length: 16 amino acids. Between the trimmed V and J ends, which lost 2 bases and 4 bases, there was a span of 16 bases. The CDR3 nucleotides are TGTGCCAGCTCACCAGCGATGACCTTTGGGGCAGATACGCAGTATTTT. This translates into CASSPAMTFGADTQYF.

This chain joins TRBV25-1 and TRBJ2-5, with unresolved D. Germline V gene data show CDR1 as MGHDK and CDR2 as SYGVNS. CDR3 length: 16 residues. V lost 0 bases, J lost 2 bases, and 13 bases lay in between. DNA of the CDR3: TGTGCCAGCAGTGAATACGCGCGGAAGGCTCAAGAGACCCAGTACTTC. Amino acid sequence: CASSEYARKAQETQYF.

This chain joins TRBV6-1 and TRBJ1-1; D is unresolved. The CDR3 loop spans 14 amino acids. From germline, CDR1 is MNHNS and CDR2 SASEGT. The V end lost 1 base, the J end lost 11 bases, and 17 bases lay between the germline ends. The CDR3 DNA is TGTGCCAGCAGTGAAGGTTTAGGATCTACCGGGGCTTTCTTT. The encoded protein is CASSEGLGSTGAFF.